This T cell receptor beta chain appears in the sequencing data of a study of blood T cell repertoires in COVID-19 (dated by TCRdb to 2020 to 2022). Broadly, across the study: Samples covering the acute and convalescent phases of COVID-19 were provided by collaborators in the United States, Italy and Spain. The repertoires were made available in a free public database intended to serve as a resource for research on the immune response to SARS-CoV-2. The samples were drawn from the first 160 participants of the ongoing ImmuneRACE study and from some 1,300 subjects provided by 6 global collaborators. A de-identified subject ID, COVID-19 status, age in years and sex were almost always included in the sample metadata. Deeply sampled blood TCRbeta repertoires from subjects exposed to, actively infected with, or recovered from COVID-19 were included in the dataset. Where available, HLA class I and class II types were taken from metadata supplied by the sample provider and were not determined by assay-based typing. The prospective study material was composed of cDNA or gDNA derived from T cells, B-cell-depleted T cells, or PBMCs.

The study at large found these results: How much clinical and demographic metadata was included differed by source and by participant, and the metadata was provided uncurated.

TCRbeta CDR3 regions were amplified from genomic DNA using the immunoSEQ Assay, a bias-controlled multiplex PCR. For the original study's pipeline: The number of nucleated cells in each sample was estimated by amplification of reference gene primers within the assay. To quantify the absolute abundance of each unique TCRbeta CDR3 rearrangement, sequence reads were collapsed and filtered. For each sample, productive Simpson clonality was calculated as the square root of Simpson's diversity index across productive rearrangements. TCRdb took over this immuneACCESS table, retaining in-frame rearrangements with V and J assigned. Such tables are incomplete; in checked studies, under half of the missing clones stem from an unresolved V gene, and the remainder is unexplained. V and J calls and clone size are those listed in that table; D and trimming were worked out from the DNA. Within this sample are about 210,000 clones, with 80% to 90% of them counted one time only. The ten largest account for 9.7% of the sample.

Whole blood was collected in K2EDTA tubes by collaborating institutions according to the institutions' own protocols. Collaborator samples were shipped for TCRbeta analysis as frozen whole blood, isolated PBMCs, or DNA extracted from either sample type. V sheds 2 bases and J sheds 4 bases, leaving 11 bases between their ends. CDR1 and CDR2, looked up from the germline V gene, are MNHEY and SVGAGI. The CDR3 starts with the cysteine, ends with the phenylalanine, and has 15 residues. The kept DNA is CDR3 alone, 45 bases in frame from the first base. Details on this clone: Its target antigen remains unknown. Base-call qualities are not available, and no considerably larger clone is one nucleotide away.

The rearrangement combines TRBV6-5 with TRBJ1-4; the D gene is possibly TRBD1, with 5 bases matching. This receptor was obtained from a man aged 50-59 years with active or convalescent COVID-19. The sequenced sample was peripheral blood. This receptor has the CDR3 CASSYTGGLNEKLFF. The DNA reads TGTGCCAGCAGTTACACGGGGGGTCTTAATGAAAAACTGTTTTTT.